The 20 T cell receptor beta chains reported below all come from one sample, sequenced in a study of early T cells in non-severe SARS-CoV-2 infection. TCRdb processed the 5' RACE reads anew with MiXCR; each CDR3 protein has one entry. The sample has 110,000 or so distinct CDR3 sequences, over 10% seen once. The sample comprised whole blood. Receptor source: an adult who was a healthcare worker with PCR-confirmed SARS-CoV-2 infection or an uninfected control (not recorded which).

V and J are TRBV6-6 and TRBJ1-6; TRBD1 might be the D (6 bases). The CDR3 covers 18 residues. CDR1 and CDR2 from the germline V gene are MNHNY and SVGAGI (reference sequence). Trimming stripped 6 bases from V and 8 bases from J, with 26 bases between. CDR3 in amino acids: CASSSPRTGDRQYSPLHF. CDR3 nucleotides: TGTGCCAGCAGCTCCCCCCGAACAGGCGACAGGCAGTATTCACCCCTCCACTTT.

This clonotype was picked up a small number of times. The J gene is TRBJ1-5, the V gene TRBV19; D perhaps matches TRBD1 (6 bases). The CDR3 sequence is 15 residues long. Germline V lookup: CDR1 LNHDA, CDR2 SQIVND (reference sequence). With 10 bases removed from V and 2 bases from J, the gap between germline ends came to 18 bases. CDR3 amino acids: CATSRGGRGNQPQHF. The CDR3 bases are TGTGCCACTTCGCGGGGGGGCAGGGGCAATCAGCCCCAGCATTTT.

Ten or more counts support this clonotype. CDR3 sequence: CASDRPGQFYNEQFF. The CDR3 DNA is TGTGCTAGTGACCGGCCGGGACAGTTCTACAATGAGCAGTTCTTC. The V call is TRBV12-5, the J call TRBJ2-1; 7 nucleotides match TRBD1. Trimming cost V 7 bases and J 3 bases; bases outside gene matches: 9. The CDR3 is 15 residues long. Per germline, CDR1 LGHNT and CDR2 FRNRAP. The full variable domain, in which reference TRBV12-5 and TRBJ2-1 provide the parts outside the CDR3, is DARVTQTPRHKVTEMGQEVTMRCQPILGHNTVFWYRQTMMQGLELLAYFRNRAPLDDSGMPKDRFSAEMPDATLATLKIQPSEPRDSAVYFCASDRPGQFYNEQFFGPGTRLTVL.

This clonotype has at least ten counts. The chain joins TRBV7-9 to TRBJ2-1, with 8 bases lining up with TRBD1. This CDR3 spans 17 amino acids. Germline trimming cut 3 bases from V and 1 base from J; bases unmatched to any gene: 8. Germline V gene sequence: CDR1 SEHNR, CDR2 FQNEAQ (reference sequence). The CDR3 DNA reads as TGTGCCAGCAGCTTTACCAGGGGGCTCGAGTCCTACAATGAGCAGTTCTTC. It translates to CASSFTRGLESYNEQFF.

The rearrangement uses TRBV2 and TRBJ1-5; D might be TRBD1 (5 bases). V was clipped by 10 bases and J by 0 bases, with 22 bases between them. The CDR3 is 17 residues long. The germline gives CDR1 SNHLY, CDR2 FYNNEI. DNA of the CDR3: TGTGCCAACAAAGGGGAAGGCGTTACTTATAGCAATCAGCCCCAGCATTTT. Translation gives CANKGEGVTYSNQPQHF.

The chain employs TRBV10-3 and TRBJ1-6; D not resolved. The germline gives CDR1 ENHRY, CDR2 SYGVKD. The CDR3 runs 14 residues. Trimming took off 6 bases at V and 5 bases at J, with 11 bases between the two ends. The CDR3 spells CAIRGGRDNSPLHF. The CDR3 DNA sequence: TGTGCCATCAGGGGCGGACGGGATAATTCACCCCTCCACTTT.

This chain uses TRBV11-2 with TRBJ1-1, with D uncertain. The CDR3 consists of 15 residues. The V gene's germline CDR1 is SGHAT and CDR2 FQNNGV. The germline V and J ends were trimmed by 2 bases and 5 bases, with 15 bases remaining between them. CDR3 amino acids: CASSLRAGVPTEAFF. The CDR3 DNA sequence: TGTGCCAGCAGCTTAAGGGCAGGCGTACCTACTGAAGCTTTCTTT.

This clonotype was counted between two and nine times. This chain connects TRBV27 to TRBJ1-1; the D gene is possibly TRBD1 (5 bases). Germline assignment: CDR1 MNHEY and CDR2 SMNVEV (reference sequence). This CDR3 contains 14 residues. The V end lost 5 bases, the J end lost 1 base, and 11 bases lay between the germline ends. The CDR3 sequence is CASSKQGRNTEAFF. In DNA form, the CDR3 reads TGTGCCAGCAGTAAGCAGGGCCGGAACACTGAAGCTTTCTTT.

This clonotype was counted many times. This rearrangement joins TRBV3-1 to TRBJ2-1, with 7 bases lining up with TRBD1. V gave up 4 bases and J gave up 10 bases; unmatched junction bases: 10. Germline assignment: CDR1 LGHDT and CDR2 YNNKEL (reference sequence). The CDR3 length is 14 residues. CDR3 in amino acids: CASSPALKTGEQFF. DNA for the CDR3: TGTGCCAGCAGCCCCGCATTAAAGACAGGGGAGCAGTTCTTC.

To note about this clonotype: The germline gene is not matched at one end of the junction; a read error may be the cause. The CDR3 nucleotides are TGTGCCAGCAGCTTAGATACCCGGACAGACCTGTTC. Protein sequence: CASSLDTRTDLF. The chain recombines TRBV11-2 with TRBJ2-7, with D perhaps matching TRBD1 (6 bases). This CDR3 has 12 amino acids. Germline V gives CDR1 SGHAT, CDR2 FQNNGV.

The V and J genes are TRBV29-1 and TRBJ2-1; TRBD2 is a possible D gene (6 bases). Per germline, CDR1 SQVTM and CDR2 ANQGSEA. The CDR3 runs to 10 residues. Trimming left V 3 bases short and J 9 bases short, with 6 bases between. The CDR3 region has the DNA TGCAGCGTTGAGGGGGGTGAGCAGTTCTTC. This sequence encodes CSVEGGEQFF.

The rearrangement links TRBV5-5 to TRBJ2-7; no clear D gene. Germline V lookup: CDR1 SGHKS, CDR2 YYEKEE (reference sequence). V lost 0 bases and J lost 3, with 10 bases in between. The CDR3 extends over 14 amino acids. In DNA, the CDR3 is TGTGCCAGCAGCTTGGCGTACCCAAGCTACGAGCAGTACTTC. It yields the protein CASSLAYPSYEQYF.

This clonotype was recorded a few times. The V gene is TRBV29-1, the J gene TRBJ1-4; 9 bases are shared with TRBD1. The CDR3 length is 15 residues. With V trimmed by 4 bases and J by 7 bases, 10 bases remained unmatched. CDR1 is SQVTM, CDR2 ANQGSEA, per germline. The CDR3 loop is CSVARSGQGGEKLFF. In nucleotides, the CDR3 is TGCAGCGTTGCCAGGTCGGGACAGGGAGGTGAAAAACTGTTTTTT.

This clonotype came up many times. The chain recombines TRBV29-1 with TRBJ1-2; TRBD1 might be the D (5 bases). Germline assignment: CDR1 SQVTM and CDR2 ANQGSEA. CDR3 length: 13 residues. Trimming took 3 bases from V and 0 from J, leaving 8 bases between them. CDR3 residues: CSVEGPANYGYTF. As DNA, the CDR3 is TGCAGCGTTGAGGGGCCAGCTAACTATGGCTACACCTTC.

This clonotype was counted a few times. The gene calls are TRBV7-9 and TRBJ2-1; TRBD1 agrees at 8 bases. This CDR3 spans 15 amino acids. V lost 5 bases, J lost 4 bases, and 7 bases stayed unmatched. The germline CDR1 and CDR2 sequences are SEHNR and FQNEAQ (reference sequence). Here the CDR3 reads CASSDGQGGYNEQFF. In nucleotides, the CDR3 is TGTGCCAGCAGCGATGGACAGGGCGGGTACAATGAGCAGTTCTTC.

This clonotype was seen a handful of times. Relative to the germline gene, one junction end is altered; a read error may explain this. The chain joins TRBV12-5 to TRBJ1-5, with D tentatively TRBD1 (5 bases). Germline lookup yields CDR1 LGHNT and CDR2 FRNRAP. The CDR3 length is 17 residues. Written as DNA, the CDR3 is TGTGCTAGTGGCTTGGGGGTGACACCTTATAGCAATCAGCCCCAGCATTTT. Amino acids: CASGLGVTPYSNQPQHF.

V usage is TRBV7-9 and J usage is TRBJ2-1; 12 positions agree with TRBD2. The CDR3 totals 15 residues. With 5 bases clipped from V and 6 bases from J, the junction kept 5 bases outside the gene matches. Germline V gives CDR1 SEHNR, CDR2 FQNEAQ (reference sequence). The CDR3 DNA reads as TGTGCCAGCAGCCCTAGCGGGGGGGCCTTCAATGAGCAGTTCTTC. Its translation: CASSPSGGAFNEQFF.

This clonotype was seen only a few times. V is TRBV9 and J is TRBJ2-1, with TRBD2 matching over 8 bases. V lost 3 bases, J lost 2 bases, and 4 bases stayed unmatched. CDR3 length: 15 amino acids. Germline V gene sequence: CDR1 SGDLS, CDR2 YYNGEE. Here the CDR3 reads CASSAPGGAYNEQFF. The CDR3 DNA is TGTGCCAGCAGCGCCCCCGGGGGGGCCTACAATGAGCAGTTCTTC.

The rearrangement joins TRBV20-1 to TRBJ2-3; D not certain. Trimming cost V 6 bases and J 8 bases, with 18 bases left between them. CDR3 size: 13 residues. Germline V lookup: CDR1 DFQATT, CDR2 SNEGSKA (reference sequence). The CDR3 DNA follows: TGCAGTGCCCCCCCCCAGTCGGTGGGTACGCAGTATTTT. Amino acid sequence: CSAPPQSVGTQYF.

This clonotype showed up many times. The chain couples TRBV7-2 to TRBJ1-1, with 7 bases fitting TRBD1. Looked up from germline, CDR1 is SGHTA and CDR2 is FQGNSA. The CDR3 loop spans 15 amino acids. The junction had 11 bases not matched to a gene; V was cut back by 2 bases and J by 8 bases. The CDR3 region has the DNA TGTGCCAGCAGCTTAAGGGGACAGAGATCACGAGAAGCTTTCTTT. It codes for CASSLRGQRSREAFF.